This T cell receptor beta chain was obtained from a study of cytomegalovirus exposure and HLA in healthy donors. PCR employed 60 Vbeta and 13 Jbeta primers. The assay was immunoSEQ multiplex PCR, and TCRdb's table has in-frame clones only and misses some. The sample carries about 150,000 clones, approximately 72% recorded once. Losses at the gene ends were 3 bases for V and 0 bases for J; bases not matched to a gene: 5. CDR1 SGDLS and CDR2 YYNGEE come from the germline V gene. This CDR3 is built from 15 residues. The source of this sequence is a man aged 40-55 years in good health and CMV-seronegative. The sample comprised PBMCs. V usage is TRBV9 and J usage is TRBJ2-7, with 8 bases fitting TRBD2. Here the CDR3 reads CASSGGGGSSYEQYF. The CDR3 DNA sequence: TGTGCCAGCAGCGGGGGCGGGGGGAGCTCCTACGAGCAGTACTTC.